Listed here are 32 T cell receptor beta chains from one sample, sequenced in a study of early T cells in non-severe SARS-CoV-2 infection. TCRdb reprocessed the 5' RACE reads with MiXCR, giving one entry per CDR3 protein. The data contain approximately 41,000 distinct CDR3 sequences, about 4.5% of them seen just once; the ten biggest clones take up 15% to 20%. Input material: whole blood. These receptors were obtained from an adult who was a healthcare worker with PCR-confirmed SARS-CoV-2 infection or an uninfected control (not recorded which).

This clonotype was detected ten times or more. The chain joins TRBV18 to TRBJ2-1, with 9 bases lining up with TRBD1. Germline trimming cut 2 bases from V and 5 bases from J; bases unmatched to any gene: 1. The CDR3 runs 14 residues. From germline, CDR1 is KGHSH and CDR2 LQKENI. In DNA form, the CDR3 reads TGTGCCAGCTCACCAAACAGGGGGCACAATGAGCAGTTCTTC. This codes for CASSPNRGHNEQFF.

In this sample, this clonotype turned up many times. This sequence joins TRBV6-5 and TRBJ2-3; D uncertain. This CDR3 has 11 residues. Germline CDR1 is MNHEY and CDR2 is SVGAGI. The V and J ends lost 6 bases and 6 bases respectively, with 7 bases between them. In nucleotides, the CDR3 is TGTGCCAGCAGCAGACTCGATACGCAGTATTTT. It codes for CASSRLDTQYF.

This clonotype was seen many times. The rearrangement uses TRBV4-1 and TRBJ2-3; 7 bases fit TRBD2. Trimming took 4 bases from V and 6 from J; bases not matched to a gene: 13. Germline assignment: CDR1 MGHRA and CDR2 YSYEKL. The CDR3 consists of 16 residues. CDR3 sequence: CASSPTTSRAPDTQYF. CDR3 sequence (DNA): TGCGCCAGCAGCCCTACGACTAGCCGGGCCCCCGATACGCAGTATTTT.

This clonotype has ten or more counts. The germline gene is not matched at one end of the junction; a read error may be the cause. The chain uses TRBV13 and TRBJ2-5; perhaps TRBD1 as D (5 bases). Germline lookup yields CDR1 PRHDT and CDR2 FYEKMQ (reference sequence). This CDR3 comprises 11 residues. CDR3 DNA: TGTGCCAGCAGCTTAATCGCGACAGTCCTCTTC. It specifies CASSLIATVLF.

At least ten counts were recorded for this clonotype. CDR3 sequence: CATSREVASGGVDTQYF. Written as DNA, the CDR3 is TGTGCCACCAGCAGAGAGGTGGCTAGCGGGGGTGTCGATACGCAGTATTTT. This chain joins TRBV15 and TRBJ2-3; TRBD2 aligns across 10 bases. CDR1 LNHNV and CDR2 YYDKDF come from the germline V gene (reference sequence). The CDR3 is 17 amino acids. V shed 0 bases, J shed 6 bases, and the junction held 9 bases outside the gene matches.

This clonotype was seen repeatedly, ten times or more. The rearrangement links TRBV12-3 or TRBV12-4 to TRBJ2-2; TRBD1 matches at 8 bases. The CDR3 consists of 17 residues. The J segment lost 0 bases and the V segment lost 3 bases, leaving 6 bases of the junction unmatched. CDR3 DNA sequence: TGTGCCAGCAGTTTTCACAGGGGGTACGCGAACACCGGGGAGCTGTTTTTT. Translated: CASSFHRGYANTGELFF.

This clonotype showed up just a few times. V usage is TRBV7-9 and J usage is TRBJ2-7, with TRBD2 as a possible D gene (5 bases). Per the germline V gene, CDR1 is SEHNR and CDR2 is FQNEAQ (reference sequence). The CDR3 sequence is 16 residues long. Trimming took off 5 bases at V and 3 bases at J, with 20 bases between the two ends. As DNA, the CDR3 is TGTGCCAGCAGCCCATCAGACCACGGGGTGCACTACGAGCAGTACTTC. Protein product: CASSPSDHGVHYEQYF. Full variable domain (missing parts from reference TRBV7-9 and TRBJ2-7): DTGVSQNPRHKITKRGQNVTFRCDPISEHNRLYWYRQTLGQGPEFLTYFQNEAQLEKSRLLSDRFSAERPKGSFSTLEIQRTEQGDSAMYLCASSPSDHGVHYEQYFGPGTRLTVT.

By proportion, this clonotype is medium-sized. The genes are TRBV12-3 or TRBV12-4 and TRBJ1-1; TRBD1 might be the D (5 bases). This CDR3 is 14 amino acids long. V was clipped by 6 bases and J by 7 bases, with 18 bases between them. The CDR3 sequence is CASRSFGGPNEAFF. CDR3 DNA: TGTGCCAGCAGGTCTTTCGGGGGACCGAATGAAGCTTTCTTT.

This clonotype appeared many times. The rearrangement links TRBV12-3 or TRBV12-4 to TRBJ2-5; D call uncertain. Deletions cut 6 bases from V and 8 bases from J, with 13 bases between. The CDR3 length is 12 residues. The DNA of the CDR3 is TGTGCCAGCAGGCGGACCGCAGGCACCCAGTACTTC. Translating gives CASRRTAGTQYF.

This clonotype appeared many times. This chain uses TRBV4-2 with TRBJ1-6, with D unresolved. Deletions cut 7 bases from V and 10 bases from J, with 26 bases between. The CDR3 sequence is 17 residues long. The germline CDR1 and CDR2 sequences are LGHNA and YNFKEQ. CDR3 sequence: CASTPDRTATLISPLHF. CDR3 bases: TGTGCCAGCACTCCTGACCGGACCGCCACCCTTATATCACCCCTCCACTTT.

This clonotype was recorded at least ten times. The rearrangement uses TRBV12-3 or TRBV12-4 and TRBJ1-6; maybe TRBD1 (5 bases). With 7 bases removed from V and 6 bases from J, the gap between germline ends came to 13 bases. CDR3 size: 14 residues. Here the CDR3 reads CASTWGERNSPLHF. In DNA, the CDR3 is TGTGCCAGCACCTGGGGGGAACGTAATTCACCCCTCCACTTT.

The table lists this clonotype with many counts. The chain recombines TRBV12-3 or TRBV12-4 with TRBJ2-5, with 8 bases aligning to TRBD1. V dropped 6 bases and J dropped 5; count of bases not matched to a gene: 5. The CDR3 has 13 amino acids. CDR3 amino acids: CASSRTGGETQYF. The CDR3 nucleotides read TGTGCCAGCAGCCGTACAGGGGGTGAGACCCAGTACTTC.

This clonotype was seen at least ten times. The chain is built from TRBV30 and TRBJ1-1; no clear D. Germline values: CDR1 GTSNPN, CDR2 SVGIG (reference sequence). CDR3 length equals 16 residues. Trimming cost V 0 bases and J 3 bases, with 17 bases left between them. DNA for the CDR3: TGTGCCTGGAGTGTACGTGAGGGAGCTTATCACACTGAAGCTTTCTTT. Its protein product is CAWSVREGAYHTEAFF.

The chain links TRBV18 to TRBJ2-7, with D perhaps matching TRBD1 (5 bases). The CDR3 covers 14 residues. V lost 3 bases, J lost 0 bases, and 9 bases lay in between. The germline gives CDR1 KGHSH, CDR2 LQKENI. The CDR3 loop is CASSPRTSSYEQYF. Written as DNA, the CDR3 is TGTGCCAGCTCACCGAGGACAAGCTCCTACGAGCAGTACTTC.

This clonotype was seen repeatedly, ten times or more. V is TRBV28 and J is TRBJ2-7; no clear D. Trimming pared 5 bases from V and 6 bases from J, leaving 17 bases between. The CDR3 is 14 amino acids. Germline assignment: CDR1 MDHEN and CDR2 SYDVKM. DNA for the CDR3: TGTGCCAGCAGTCTCCCCCAACCCCCCAGCGAGCAGTACTTC. Translation gives CASSLPQPPSEQYF.

The chain combines TRBV5-1 with TRBJ2-5; TRBD2 agrees at 10 bases. J gave up 2 bases and V 3 bases, and 7 bases lay outside the gene matches. The CDR3 sequence is 16 residues long. Germline V gene sequence: CDR1 SGHRS, CDR2 YFSETQ. The DNA of the CDR3 is TGCGCCAGCAGCTCATTGACTAGCGGGTTACAAGAGACCCAGTACTTC. Protein: CASSSLTSGLQETQYF.

This clonotype was counted at least ten times. The gene calls are TRBV7-9 and TRBJ2-1; the D gene could be TRBD1 or TRBD2 (6 bases each). This CDR3 has 14 amino acids. Trimming removed 2 bases from V and 6 bases from J, with 11 bases in between. Germline values: CDR1 SEHNR, CDR2 FQNEAQ (reference sequence). The CDR3 DNA follows: TGTGCCAGCAGCTTAAAGGAGGGGGGCAATGAGCAGTTCTTC. Translation: CASSLKEGGNEQFF.

This clonotype was detected a few times. This sequence joins TRBV10-3 and TRBJ2-3; D is ambiguous. Trimming cost V 7 bases and J 1 base, with 3 bases left between them. Germline V gene data show CDR1 as ENHRY and CDR2 as SYGVKD. The CDR3 loop spans 11 amino acids. The CDR3 protein is CAIMGTDTQYF. CDR3 nucleotide sequence: TGTGCCATCATGGGCACAGATACGCAGTATTTT.

This clonotype has a count of ten or more. The rearrangement joins TRBV30 to TRBJ2-5; 7 bases fit TRBD2. Losses at the gene ends were 3 bases for V and 5 bases for J; bases not matched to a gene: 9. The germline V gene encodes CDR1 GTSNPN and CDR2 SVGIG (reference sequence). This CDR3 comprises 14 residues. CDR3: CAWRDSGLKETQYF. The CDR3 DNA reads as TGTGCCTGGAGGGATAGCGGGTTAAAGGAGACCCAGTACTTC.

The CDR3 region has the DNA TGTGCCAGCAGCCCCCACCCCCGGACAGGGAGCGGAAACACCATATATTTT. It yields the protein CASSPHPRTGSGNTIYF. The chain combines TRBV3-1 with TRBJ1-3; 8 bases fit TRBD1. After removal of 4 bases from V and 4 bases from J, the junction contained 12 bases not matched to a gene. In germline, CDR1 is LGHDT, CDR2 YNNKEL (reference sequence). This CDR3 region has 17 residues.

This clonotype has more than one count but fewer than ten. The J gene is TRBJ2-7, the V gene TRBV20-1; D is undetermined. The CDR3 has 11 residues. The germline CDR1 and CDR2 sequences are DFQATT and SNEGSKA (reference sequence). V was shortened by 6 bases and J by 5 bases, with 11 bases between the two germline ends. The CDR3 coding sequence is TGCAGTGCCCAAGAGGTACACGAGCAGTACTTC. It translates to CSAQEVHEQYF.

At least ten counts were recorded for this clonotype. The chain is built from TRBV3-1 and TRBJ1-1; perhaps TRBD1 as D (6 bases). The germline V and J ends were trimmed by 1 base and 1 base, with 7 bases remaining between them. CDR3 length: 14 residues. Germline CDR1 and CDR2: LGHDT and YNNKEL (reference sequence). The CDR3 sequence is CASSQAGQNTEAFF. CDR3 DNA: TGTGCCAGCAGCCAAGCGGGACAGAACACTGAAGCTTTCTTT.

This clonotype was seen repeatedly, ten times or more. The chain joins TRBV20-1 to TRBJ2-5, with TRBD1 identical over 7 bases. The ends lost 6 bases at V and 6 bases at J; junction bases unmatched: 13. The germline gives CDR1 DFQATT, CDR2 SNEGSKA (reference sequence). The CDR3 consists of 14 residues. The CDR3 loop reads CSAEPWQGEKTQYF. The DNA for the CDR3 is TGCAGTGCCGAACCTTGGCAGGGGGAGAAGACCCAGTACTTC.

This clonotype showed up just a few times. The rearrangement uses TRBV19 and TRBJ1-5; D is ambiguous. V was clipped by 7 bases and J by 4 bases, with 17 bases between them. The CDR3 totals 15 residues. CDR1 and CDR2 from the germline V gene are LNHDA and SQIVND (reference sequence). DNA for the CDR3: TGTGCCAGTACCGCATCTACCCGGATAAATCAGCCCCAGCATTTT. Translating it yields CASTASTRINQPQHF.

This clonotype was detected ten times or more. The J gene is TRBJ1-6, the V gene TRBV6-5, with TRBD1 identical over 11 bases. The CDR3 loop spans 13 amino acids. V shed 5 bases, J shed 10 bases, and the junction held 1 base outside the gene matches. Germline V CDR1 and CDR2: MNHEY, SVGAGI. CDR3 residues: CASSRDRGSPLHF. Here the CDR3 DNA reads TGTGCCAGCAGTCGGGACAGGGGGTCACCCCTCCACTTT.

The chain uses TRBV18 and TRBJ2-1; D is possibly TRBD1 (6 bases). The CDR3 runs to 16 residues. CDR1 is KGHSH, CDR2 LQKENI, per germline. The V and J ends lost 0 bases and 4 bases respectively, with 13 bases between them. CDR3 loop: CASSPPQGGTYNEQFF. The CDR3 DNA reads as TGTGCCAGCTCACCACCGCAAGGGGGTACATACAATGAGCAGTTCTTC.

The rearrangement uses TRBV5-1 and TRBJ2-5, with 8 positions matching TRBD2. In germline, CDR1 is SGHRS, CDR2 YFSETQ. The CDR3 consists of 15 residues. Losses at the gene ends were 3 bases for V and 2 bases for J; bases not matched to a gene: 6. The CDR3: CASSSGTSGQETQYF. CDR3 sequence (DNA): TGCGCCAGCAGCTCAGGAACTAGCGGACAAGAGACCCAGTACTTC.

This clonotype showed up many times. The chain carries TRBV27 and TRBJ2-6; TRBD1 matches at 10 bases. CDR3 size: 17 residues. Germline V CDR1 and CDR2: MNHEY, SMNVEV (reference sequence). V lost 4 bases and J lost 2; bases outside the gene matches: 5. This chain's CDR3 is CASSSGQGSPGANVLTF. For the CDR3, the DNA is TGTGCCAGCAGTTCGGGACAGGGGAGCCCTGGGGCCAACGTCCTGACTTTC. The whole variable domain, filled in from reference TRBV27 and TRBJ2-6, reads EAQVTQNPRYLITVTGKKLTVTCSQNMNHEYMSWYRQDPGLGLRQIYYSMNVEVTDKGDVPEGYKVSRKEKRNFPLILESPSPNQTSLYFCASSSGQGSPGANVLTFGAGSRLTVL.

This clonotype was seen at least ten times. V usage is TRBV7-2 and J usage is TRBJ2-1, with 8 bases fitting TRBD2. With V trimmed by 7 bases and J by 9 bases, 17 bases remained unmatched. CDR3 length: 16 residues. Per the germline V gene, CDR1 is SGHTA and CDR2 is FQGNSA. This CDR3 reads CASIQMPGLVIGEQFF. The CDR3 coding sequence is TGTGCCAGCATTCAAATGCCGGGACTAGTGATAGGTGAGCAGTTCTTC. The full variable domain, completed using reference TRBV7-2 and TRBJ2-1, is GAGVSQSPSNKVTEKGKDVELRCDPISGHTALYWYRQSLGQGLEFLIYFQGNSAPDKSGLPSDRFSAERTGGSVSTLTIQRTQQEDSAVYLCASIQMPGLVIGEQFFGPGTRLTVL.

In this sample, this clonotype turned up many times. The V and J genes are TRBV7-2 and TRBJ1-5, with D uncertain. Germline V gene data show CDR1 as SGHTA and CDR2 as FQGNSA. V shed 4 bases and J shed 3 bases, with 7 bases lying between them. The CDR3 has 13 residues. The CDR3 nucleotides are TGTGCCAGCAGCTCCCGGATCAATCAGCCCCAGCATTTT. It codes for CASSSRINQPQHF.

By share, this clonotype ranks as medium-sized. The chain employs TRBV20-1 and TRBJ2-1; D perhaps matches TRBD1 (6 bases). Germline-derived CDR1 and CDR2 are DFQATT and SNEGSKA (reference sequence). The CDR3 has 15 amino acids. Trimming took off 6 bases at V and 4 bases at J, with 19 bases between the two ends. The CDR3 DNA is TGCAGTGCACCTAACGCAGTGGGGGCTTACAATGAGCAGTTCTTC. Its translation: CSAPNAVGAYNEQFF.

This clonotype was seen many times. The rearrangement joins TRBV12-3 or TRBV12-4 to TRBJ1-2; D may be TRBD1 (6 bases). CDR3 length: 14 amino acids. The germline V and J ends were trimmed by 6 bases and 4 bases, with 15 bases remaining between them. The CDR3 protein is CASSPRRTAYGYTF. The CDR3 region has the DNA TGTGCCAGCAGCCCTCGGCGGACAGCCTATGGCTACACCTTC.